These T cell receptor beta chains were read from a single sample in a study of T cell responses to AZD1222 COVID-19 vaccine. Using immunoSEQ multiplex PCR, the repertoire was profiled, and TCRdb retains in-frame clones only, with some absent. The table has about 120,000 clones, roughly 85% seen once; the top ten hold roughly 4%. The sample was peripheral blood, taken on day 0 of MenACWY control vaccination. The receptor set was obtained from an adult in good health. CDR3s include the opening cysteine and the closing phenylalanine or tryptophan. The D gene is left open where the match is weak. Size tells how often a clone was seen (once, few, many) or the class of an expanded clone, and some rows leave it out.

V gene,clone size,D gene,J gene,CDR3 protein,CDR3 DNA
TRBV28,few,.,TRBJ2-7,CASSSGPIVLAYEQYF,TGTGCCAGCAGTTCGGGTCCCATAGTCCTCGCCTACGAGCAGTACTTC
TRBV7-6,.,.,TRBJ1-5,CASSPGRGSLSNQPQHF,TGTGCCAGCAGCCCAGGGCGGGGCTCCCTAAGCAATCAGCCCCAGCATTTT
TRBV11-2,.,.,TRBJ1-6,CASSLGAQNSPLHF,TGTGCCAGCAGCTTAGGGGCGCAGAATTCACCCCTCCACTTT
TRBV30,.,TRBD1,TRBJ1-6,CAWSATSTGGNSPLHF,TGTGCCTGGAGTGCGACCTCGACAGGGGGCAATTCACCCCTCCACTTT
TRBV4-1,.,.,TRBJ2-3,CASSPTGASTDTQYF,TGCGCCAGCAGCCCTACCGGGGCCAGTACCGATACGCAGTATTTT
TRBV7-2,.,TRBD2,TRBJ2-3,CASSSHSSGVRDTQYF,TGTGCCAGCAGCTCCCACTCTAGCGGGGTACGAGATACGCAGTATTTT
TRBV19,.,TRBD1,TRBJ1-2,CASSFGTGPSTF,TGTGCCAGTAGTTTCGGGACAGGGCCCTCCACCTTC
TRBV5-6,.,TRBD1,TRBJ2-7,CASSLGGQGVYEQYF,TGTGCCAGCAGCCTAGGAGGACAGGGTGTCTACGAGCAGTACTTC
TRBV5-1,once,.,TRBJ1-1,CASSSPGGTEAFF,TGCGCCAGCAGCTCCCCGGGGGGGACTGAAGCTTTCTTT
TRBV27,.,TRBD1,TRBJ1-1,CASTSRAHRGAEAFF,TGTGCCAGCACTTCCCGGGCACACAGGGGTGCTGAAGCTTTCTTT
TRBV7-6,.,.,TRBJ2-7,CASSPQNSYEQYF,TGTGCCAGCAGCCCCCAGAATTCCTACGAGCAGTACTTC
TRBV4-1,.,.,TRBJ2-7,CASSQGPYEQYF,TGCGCCAGCAGCCAAGGGCCCTACGAGCAGTACTTC
TRBV4-1,.,.,TRBJ1-4,CASSQPQGSIATNEKLFF,TGCGCCAGCAGCCAACCACAGGGTTCGATAGCAACTAATGAAAAACTGTTTTTT
TRBV3-1/TRBV3-2,.,.,TRBJ2-7,CASSQTISEQYF,TGTGCCAGCAGCCAAACGATTTCCGAGCAGTACTTC
TRBV2,.,.,TRBJ2-2,CASSERGLNTGELFF,TGTGCCAGCAGTGAAAGAGGCTTGAACACCGGGGAGCTGTTTTTT
TRBV25-1,.,.,TRBJ1-2,CASSEPVGGYGYTF,TGTGCCAGCAGTGAGCCCGTTGGGGGGTATGGCTACACCTTC
TRBV4-2,.,TRBD1,TRBJ1-2,CASSQPGQGDGYTF,TGTGCCAGCAGCCAACCGGGACAGGGTGATGGCTACACCTTC
TRBV6-2/TRBV6-3,.,TRBD1,TRBJ1-1,CASSYEQGTEAFF,TGTGCCAGCAGTTACGAACAGGGGACTGAAGCTTTCTTT
TRBV5-6,.,.,TRBJ2-5,CASSLRSGQETQYF,TGTGCCAGCAGCTTGCGGTCAGGGCAAGAGACCCAGTACTTC
TRBV6-5,few,.,TRBJ2-2,CASSYSEGAGELFF,TGTGCCAGCAGTTACTCGGAAGGGGCCGGGGAGCTGTTTTTT
TRBV7-2,few,.,TRBJ1-2,CASSHIDRVLGGYTF,TGTGCCAGCAGCCATATAGACCGTGTACTTGGGGGCTACACCTTC
TRBV30,.,TRBD1,TRBJ1-5,CAWSRGQNQPQHF,TGTGCCTGGAGCCGGGGACAGAATCAGCCCCAGCATTTT
TRBV6-5,.,.,TRBJ1-5,CASSYGPNQPQHF,TGTGCCAGCAGTTACGGACCAAATCAGCCCCAGCATTTT
TRBV10-3,.,.,TRBJ2-7,CAISDRTASSYEQYF,TGTGCCATCAGTGATCGGACAGCTAGCTCCTACGAGCAGTACTTC
TRBV3-1/TRBV3-2,.,TRBD2,TRBJ2-3,CASSRLAGGLTDTQYF,TGTGCCAGCAGTCGTTTAGCGGGGGGCCTCACAGATACGCAGTATTTT
TRBV18,.,.,TRBJ1-6,CASSERRPGSNSPLHF,TGTGCCAGCTCCGAACGCAGACCAGGGAGCAATTCACCCCTCCACTTT
TRBV5-8,.,TRBD1,TRBJ2-5,CASTNRGVIETQYF,TGTGCCAGCACGAACAGGGGAGTAATAGAGACCCAGTACTTC
TRBV7-2,.,.,TRBJ2-3,CASSPDYLSTDTQYF,TGTGCCAGCAGCCCGGACTACCTTAGCACAGATACGCAGTATTTT
TRBV6-6,few,.,TRBJ2-5,CASSSPRGETQYF,TGTGCCAGCAGTTCACCTAGAGGGGAGACCCAGTACTTC
TRBV2,.,.,TRBJ2-7,CASSRGISYEQYF,TGTGCCAGCAGCAGAGGGATAAGCTACGAGCAGTACTTC
TRBV9,.,.,TRBJ1-3,CASSVGGSSGNTIYF,TGTGCCAGCAGCGTAGGGGGGAGCTCTGGAAACACCATATATTTT
TRBV28,.,.,TRBJ2-3,CASSLSPDTQYF,TGTGCCAGCAGTTTAAGTCCTGATACGCAGTATTTT
TRBV6-1,.,TRBD1,TRBJ1-5,CASSERTGGQPQHF,TGTGCCAGCAGTGAGAGGACAGGGGGTCAGCCCCAGCATTTT
TRBV12-3/TRBV12-4,.,.,TRBJ2-7,CASSLARGGEQYF,TGTGCCAGCAGTTTAGCCAGGGGCGGCGAGCAGTACTTC
TRBV19,once,.,TRBJ1-1,CASSLLGGGGGTEAFF,TGTGCCAGTAGTCTCCTCGGCGGGGGCGGTGGCACTGAAGCTTTCTTT
TRBV29-1,.,TRBD2,TRBJ2-1,CSTSGGGSYNEQFF,TGCAGCACTTCCGGGGGGGGCTCCTACAATGAGCAGTTCTTC
TRBV5-8,.,TRBD1,TRBJ2-3,CASSNRGLMTDTQYF,TGTGCCAGCAGCAACAGGGGGCTAATGACAGATACGCAGTATTTT
TRBV3-1/TRBV3-2,.,.,TRBJ2-7,CASSQASGGAQGSYEQYF,TGTGCCAGCAGCCAAGCCTCCGGCGGAGCCCAGGGCTCCTACGAGCAGTACTTC
TRBV28,.,TRBD1,TRBJ2-2,CASSSTGTVNTGELFF,TGTGCCAGCAGTTCCACAGGGACAGTTAACACCGGGGAGCTGTTTTTT
TRBV3-1/TRBV3-2,.,.,TRBJ2-3,CASSQEGGVGASTDTQYF,TGTGCCAGCAGCCAAGAGGGCGGGGTAGGGGCTAGCACAGATACGCAGTATTTT
TRBV5-1,once,TRBD2,TRBJ2-1,CASTSQTSGIYNEQFF,TGCGCCAGCACCAGCCAGACTAGCGGGATTTACAATGAGCAGTTCTTC
TRBV19,.,TRBD1,TRBJ2-3,CASSPARDRGSDTQYF,TGTGCCAGCTCTCCGGCCCGGGACAGGGGATCAGATACGCAGTATTTT
TRBV18,.,.,TRBJ1-5,CASSPDRNQPQHF,TGTGCCAGCTCACCCGACAGGAATCAGCCCCAGCATTTT
TRBV7-6,.,TRBD2,TRBJ2-2,CASSLIAGANTGELFF,TGTGCCAGCAGCTTAATAGCGGGGGCGAACACCGGGGAGCTGTTTTTT
TRBV24-1,.,TRBD2,TRBJ2-5,CATSDSGLGETQYF,TGTGCCACCAGTGACTCGGGACTAGGGGAGACCCAGTACTTC
TRBV3-1/TRBV3-2,.,TRBD1,TRBJ1-6,CASSQDDRVAYNSPLHF,TGTGCCAGCAGCCAGGACGACAGGGTGGCCTATAATTCACCCCTCCACTTT
TRBV2,.,TRBD1,TRBJ1-1,CASSEWGQGGTEAFF,TGTGCCAGCAGTGAATGGGGACAGGGAGGCACTGAAGCTTTCTTT
TRBV6-6,.,TRBD1,TRBJ1-2,CASLTRDRANYGYTF,TGTGCCAGCCTGACAAGGGACAGGGCCAACTATGGCTACACCTTC
TRBV7-9,.,TRBD1,TRBJ1-5,CASSPDGKGADQPQHF,TGTGCCAGCAGCCCCGACGGCAAGGGGGCGGATCAGCCCCAGCATTTT
TRBV7-2,.,.,TRBJ1-4,CASSLDPGPNEKLFF,TGTGCCAGCAGCTTGGACCCGGGCCCTAATGAAAAACTGTTTTTT
TRBV29-1,once,.,TRBJ2-2,CSVPGFNGELFF,TGCAGCGTTCCCGGGTTCAACGGGGAGCTGTTTTTT
TRBV6-6,.,.,TRBJ2-5,CASSYPEAGETQYF,TGTGCCAGCAGTTACCCCGAGGCGGGAGAGACCCAGTACTTC
TRBV28,.,.,TRBJ1-2,CASRNLRTDYGYTF,TGTGCCAGCAGAAACCTGCGGACGGACTATGGCTACACCTTC
TRBV19,.,.,TRBJ2-3,CASSMGISTDTQYF,TGTGCCAGTAGTATGGGGATTAGCACAGATACGCAGTATTTT
TRBV4-1,.,TRBD1,TRBJ2-2,CASSQVRGGDGTGELFF,TGCGCCAGCAGCCAAGTACGAGGGGGCGACGGGACCGGGGAGCTGTTTTTT
TRBV27,.,.,TRBJ1-6,CASSLTGPQDSPLHF,TGTGCCAGCAGTTTGACCGGGCCCCAAGACTCACCCCTCCACTTT
TRBV7-2,.,.,TRBJ2-3,CASSSGIRDTQYF,TGTGCCAGCAGCTCCGGGATAAGAGATACGCAGTATTTT
TRBV7-9,once,.,TRBJ2-1,CASSPPNTLLGNEQFF,TGTGCCAGCAGTCCCCCTAACACCCTTTTGGGGAATGAGCAGTTCTTC
TRBV7-6,.,.,TRBJ1-6,CASSLGRTPGSPLHF,TGTGCCAGCAGCTTAGGACGGACGCCAGGTTCACCCCTCCACTTT